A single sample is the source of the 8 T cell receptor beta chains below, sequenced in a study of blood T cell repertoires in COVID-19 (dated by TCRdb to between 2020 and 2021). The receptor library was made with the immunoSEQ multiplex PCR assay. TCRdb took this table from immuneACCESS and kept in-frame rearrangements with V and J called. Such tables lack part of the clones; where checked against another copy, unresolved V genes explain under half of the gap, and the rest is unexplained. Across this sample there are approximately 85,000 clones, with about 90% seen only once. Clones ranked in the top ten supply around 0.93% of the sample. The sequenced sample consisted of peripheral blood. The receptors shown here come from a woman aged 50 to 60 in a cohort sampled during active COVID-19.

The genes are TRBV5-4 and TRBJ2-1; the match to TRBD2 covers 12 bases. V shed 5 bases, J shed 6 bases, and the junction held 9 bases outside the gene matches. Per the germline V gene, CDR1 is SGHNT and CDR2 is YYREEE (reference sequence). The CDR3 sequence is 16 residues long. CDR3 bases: TGTGCCAGCAGAAATACCCTAGCGGGAGGGGGCAATGAGCAGTTCTTC. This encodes CASRNTLAGGGNEQFF.

The CDR3 is CASSLGDTGANVLTF. CDR3 DNA: TGTGCCAGCAGCTTAGGGGACACTGGGGCCAACGTCCTGACTTTC. The genes are TRBV11-3 and TRBJ2-6; D might be TRBD1 (6 bases). The CDR3 contains 15 residues. Germline lookup yields CDR1 SGHNT and CDR2 YENEEA. V gave up 1 base and J gave up 2 bases, with 6 bases separating them.

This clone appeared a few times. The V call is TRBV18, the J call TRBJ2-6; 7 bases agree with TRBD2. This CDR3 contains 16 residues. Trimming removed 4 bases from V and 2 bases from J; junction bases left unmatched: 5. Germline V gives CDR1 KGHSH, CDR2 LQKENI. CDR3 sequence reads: CASSRPGRAGANVLTF. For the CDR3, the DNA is TGTGCCAGCTCACGCCCGGGGAGGGCTGGGGCCAACGTCCTGACTTTC. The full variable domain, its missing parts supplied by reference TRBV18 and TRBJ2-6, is NAGVMQNPRHLVRRRGQEARLRCSPMKGHSHVYWYRQLPEEGLKFMVYLQKENIIDESGMPKERFSAEFPKEGPSILRIQQVVRGDSAAYFCASSRPGRAGANVLTFGAGSRLTVL.

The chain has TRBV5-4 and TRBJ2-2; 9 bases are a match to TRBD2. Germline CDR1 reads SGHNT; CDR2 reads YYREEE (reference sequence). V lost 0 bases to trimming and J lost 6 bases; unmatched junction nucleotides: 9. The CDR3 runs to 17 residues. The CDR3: CASSLAGGRAVAGELFF. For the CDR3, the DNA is TGTGCCAGCAGCTTGGCCGGCGGGAGGGCCGTTGCCGGGGAGCTGTTTTTT. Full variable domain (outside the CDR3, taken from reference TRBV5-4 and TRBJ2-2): ETGVTQSPTHLIKTRGQQVTLRCSSQSGHNTVSWYQQALGQGPQFIFQYYREEENGRGNFPPRFSGLQFPNYSSELNVNALELDDSALYLCASSLAGGRAVAGELFFGEGSRLTVL.

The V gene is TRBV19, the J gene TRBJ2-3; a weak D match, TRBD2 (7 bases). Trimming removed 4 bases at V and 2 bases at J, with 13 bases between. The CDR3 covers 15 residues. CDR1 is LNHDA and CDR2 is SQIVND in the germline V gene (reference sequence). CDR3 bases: TGTGCCAGTAGTAGGGGGGGCACGACCACAGATACGCAGTATTTT. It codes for CASSRGGTTTDTQYF.

Here the CDR3 DNA reads TGTGCCAGCAGCCAAGCTGCAGGGGGCCAGCCCCAGCATTTT. Translation: CASSQAAGGQPQHF. The chain recombines TRBV3-1 (or the pseudogene TRBV3-2) with TRBJ1-5, with 8 bases fitting TRBD1. Trimming cost V 1 base and J 7 bases; bases outside gene matches: 3. Germline V gene lookup returns CDR1 LGHDT and CDR2 YNNKEL (reference sequence). The CDR3 has 14 residues.

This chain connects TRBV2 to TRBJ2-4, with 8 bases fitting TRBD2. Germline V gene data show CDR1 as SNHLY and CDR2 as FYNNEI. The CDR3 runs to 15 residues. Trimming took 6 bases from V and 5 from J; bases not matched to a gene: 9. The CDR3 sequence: CASSAGRGGENIQYF. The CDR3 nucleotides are TGTGCCAGCAGCGCAGGCCGGGGGGGGGAAAACATTCAGTACTTC.

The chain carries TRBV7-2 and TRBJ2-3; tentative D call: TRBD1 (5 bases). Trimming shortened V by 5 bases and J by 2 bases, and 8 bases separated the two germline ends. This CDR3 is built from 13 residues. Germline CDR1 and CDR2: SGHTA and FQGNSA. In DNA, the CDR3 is TGTGCCAGCAGCCGACAGCTCACAGATACGCAGTATTTT. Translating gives CASSRQLTDTQYF.